This TCR beta chain comes out of a study of control samples from healthy donors and cancer patients. The CDR3 consists of 19 residues. Clones were sequenced by immunoSEQ multiplex PCR, and TCRdb holds only the in-frame ones, with some missing. The data show about 85,000 clones, roughly 91% seen once. V usage is TRBV21-1 and J usage is TRBJ1-5; the tabulated D call, TRBD1, remains unverified against the DNA. TRBV21-1 is designated a pseudogene. The receptor's source is a man aged 45-65 years in good health. What was sequenced was blood. The CDR3 spells CASSKGGSPRAVSNQPQHF. The CDR3, as DNA: TGTGCCAGCAGCAAAGGGGGATCTCCCAGGGCCGTTAGCAATCAGCCCCAGCATTTT.